The rows below give T cell receptor beta chains drawn from one sample of a study of OX40 agonist ivuxolimab in advanced cancers. This table comes from immunoSEQ multiplex PCR, and its TCRdb copy is limited to in-frame clones, with some not included. The sample holds roughly 73,000 clones, around 80% seen once. The specimen comprised CD4+ or CD8+ T cells sorted from blood, sampled in a trial of the OX40 agonist ivuxolimab. These receptor sequences come from an adult with an advanced solid tumor such as melanoma, head and neck, liver or kidney cancer. The CDR3 runs from the conserved cysteine through the conserved F or W.

cdr3_aa | v_call
CASSTSHNPLGYTF | TRBV7-9
CASSLVGGLNTEAFF | TRBV7-2
CASGVLSAPLHF | TRBV28
CASSPSLGNQETQYF | TRBV18
CASTQTGDGYTF | TRBV19
CASSLDKTTGELFF | TRBV7-2
CASSLARVAMVGYNEQFF | TRBV28
CAGATGGARNYGYTF | TRBV2
CASSQVGGNGYTF | TRBV4-2
CASSIGDTQYF | TRBV19
CASSFTGRQETQYF | TRBV5-4
CASSPTPTVYNEQFF | TRBV7-7
CASSSGQGQETQYF | TRBV5-4
CASSWAGVNTGELFF | TRBV5-6
CASSSHGAGQPQHF | TRBV7-8
CASSNPGDQPQHF | TRBV5-5
CASSLARGTTYEQYF | TRBV11-2
CASSLEGTGRYEQYF | TRBV7-2
CASSTGVPNSPLHF | TRBV2
CASSSTPDKPELIKNTIYF | TRBV5-6
CASSEARRQLPNYGYTF | TRBV6-1
CASSIQRGAYNEQFF | TRBV19
CASTGGGGVWYGYTF | TRBV28
CASSQPQSIPGQGRDYNEQFF | TRBV23-1
CAIPVPLGTNEQFF | TRBV11-3
CASNGGQFHGYTF | TRBV28
CASSLGLGTDTQYF | TRBV2
CASSLEAGGSFSYEQYF | TRBV11-2
CASSLRTYNEQFF | TRBV7-2
CASSWKTSPNTGELFF | TRBV5-4
CASSLSQEGGYTF | TRBV11-2
CASSLSSGVAKNIQYF | TRBV11-2
CASSGGSYIYGYTF | TRBV6-1
CASSPPEGLQFF | TRBV18
CASSFSSDRRETQYF | TRBV7-6
CASSLTTGGSNQPQHF | TRBV5-1
CAITRGGRGTDTQYF | TRBV6-6
CASSLTSNEQFF | TRBV2
CASTVGGTLANYGYTF | TRBV28
CASSLVADVYGYTF | TRBV7-8
CASSYSNPPYGYTF | TRBV6-5
CASSYSTGYQPQHF | TRBV6-5
CASSSARGPDSSSYEQYF | TRBV7-8
CASSEPQRGGEQFF | TRBV6-5
CASSPRTGRAAPLHF | TRBV5-6
CSASDHEQYF | TRBV20-1
CATSRDSDYGYTF | TRBV15
CASSHRDSNQPQHF | TRBV6-5
CASSYQSSYNEQFF | TRBV6-5
CATSRDQASVNIQYF | TRBV15
CASSSAGGTLQETQYF | TRBV28
CASSSSGGFSYEQYF | TRBV5-5
CASRCYRGLSTEAFF | TRBV12-2
CASQGGAAGELFF | TRBV2
CASSLRYTGELFF | TRBV5-4